These 24 T cell receptor beta chains came from one sample sequenced in a study of cytomegalovirus exposure and HLA in healthy donors. The PCR was carried out with 60 Vbeta primers and 13 Jbeta primers. TCRdb's copy holds only in-frame clones and misses some; the assay was immunoSEQ multiplex PCR. The sample carries some 180,000 clones, roughly 79% recorded once. The source material was PBMCs. Source of these receptors: a man younger than 45 in good health and CMV-seronegative.

This chain uses TRBV5-1 with TRBJ2-1; 8 bases map to TRBD2. V lost 0 bases, J lost 5 bases, and 7 bases stayed unmatched. Germline V gene lookup returns CDR1 SGHRS and CDR2 YFSETQ. This CDR3 is built from 16 residues. CDR3 residues: CASSLVGLASDNEQFF. The CDR3, as DNA: TGCGCCAGCAGCTTGGTAGGACTAGCCAGTGACAATGAGCAGTTCTTC.

This clone has only one observation. The chain has TRBV29-1 and TRBJ2-4; no firm D call. The V end lost 7 bases, the J end lost 7 bases, and 5 bases lay between the germline ends. The germline V gene has CDR1 SQVTM and CDR2 ANQGSEA. The CDR3 is 9 amino acids. CDR3 amino acids: CSASNIQYF. CDR3 DNA sequence: TGCAGCGCCAGTAACATTCAGTACTTC. The variable domain in full, completed from reference TRBV29-1 and TRBJ2-4, reads SAVISQKPSRDICQRGTSLTIQCQVDSQVTMMFWYRQQPGQSLTLIATANQGSEATYESGFVIDKFPISRPNLTFSTLTVSNMSPEDSSIYLCSASNIQYFGAGTRLSVL.

The rearrangement links TRBV6-5 to TRBJ2-5; TRBD1 agrees at 8 bases. This CDR3 region has 15 residues. V lost 5 bases, J lost 5 bases, and 10 bases stayed unmatched. Germline V gene lookup returns CDR1 MNHEY and CDR2 SVGAGI. Here the CDR3 reads CASSATGTGVETQYF. The CDR3 bases are TGTGCCAGCAGTGCGACCGGGACAGGCGTCGAGACCCAGTACTTC.

The rearrangement uses TRBV7-9 and TRBJ2-7, with 12 bases aligning to TRBD2. CDR3 length equals 15 residues. Losses at the gene ends were 5 bases for V and 4 bases for J; bases not matched to a gene: 6. The germline gives CDR1 SEHNR, CDR2 FQNEAQ (reference sequence). The CDR3 protein is CASSPGLAGTYEQYF. The CDR3 DNA is TGTGCCAGCAGCCCTGGACTAGCGGGAACTTACGAGCAGTACTTC. Looking up the rest from reference TRBV7-9 and TRBJ2-7 gives the full variable domain: DTGVSQNPRHKITKRGQNVTFRCDPISEHNRLYWYRQTLGQGPEFLTYFQNEAQLEKSRLLSDRFSAERPKGSFSTLEIQRTEQGDSAMYLCASSPGLAGTYEQYFGPGTRLTVT.

This clone was counted between two and nine times. V usage is TRBV6-1 and J usage is TRBJ2-1; D unclear. The CDR3 extends over 13 amino acids. V was trimmed by 0 bases and J by 9 bases, leaving 9 bases between them. CDR1 is MNHNS and CDR2 is SASEGT in the germline V gene. CDR3 coding DNA: TGTGCCAGCAGTGAAGCTAGTGGTGGTGAGCAGTTCTTC. Translated: CASSEASGGEQFF.

CDR3 protein: CASSVGTSGYYEQYF. CDR3 bases: TGTGCCAGCAGCGTAGGCACTAGCGGTTACTACGAGCAGTACTTC. This chain uses TRBV9 with TRBJ2-7; 8 bases agree with TRBD2. Trimming cost V 0 bases and J 3 bases; bases outside gene matches: 5. Germline V gene lookup returns CDR1 SGDLS and CDR2 YYNGEE. This CDR3 region has 15 residues.

This rearrangement joins TRBV7-9 to TRBJ2-1; 10 bases are shared with TRBD1. V shed 2 bases and J 7 bases; nucleotides not matched to a gene: 2. Germline V gene sequence: CDR1 SEHNR, CDR2 FQNEAQ (reference sequence). This CDR3 has 14 amino acids. DNA of the CDR3: TGTGCCAGCAGCTTAATGGGACAGGGGAATGAGCAGTTCTTC. Its protein is CASSLMGQGNEQFF.

J is TRBJ2-7 and V is TRBV7-9; 9 bases line up with TRBD1. J gave up 5 bases and V 3 bases, and 5 bases lay outside the gene matches. The CDR3 has 14 amino acids. Germline CDR1 is SEHNR and CDR2 is FQNEAQ (reference sequence). Here the CDR3 reads CASSLDRGGDEQYF. The CDR3, as DNA: TGTGCCAGCAGCTTGGACAGGGGTGGGGACGAGCAGTACTTC.

CDR3 in amino acids: CASSLLSHSGANVLTF. The DNA of the CDR3 is TGTGCCAGCAGCTTACTTAGCCACTCTGGGGCCAACGTCCTGACTTTC. The chain combines TRBV7-8 with TRBJ2-6; no definite D call. The V gene's germline CDR1 is SGHVS and CDR2 FQNEAQ. Trimming shortened V by 2 bases and J by 0 bases, and 8 bases separated the two germline ends. This CDR3 is built from 16 residues.

The chain carries TRBV5-1 and TRBJ1-1, with 10 bases matching TRBD1. Germline lookup yields CDR1 SGHRS and CDR2 YFSETQ. This CDR3 is built from 15 residues. V was pared by 4 bases and J by 1 base, with 4 bases of the junction left unmatched. The DNA for the CDR3 is TGCGCCAGCAGCGGCGGGACAGGGGAGAACACTGAAGCTTTCTTT. Translating gives CASSGGTGENTEAFF.

V and J are TRBV10-2 and TRBJ2-1; 8 nucleotides line up with TRBD2. From germline, CDR1 is WSHSY and CDR2 SAAADI. CDR3 length: 14 residues. With V trimmed by 6 bases and J by 7 bases, 8 bases remained unmatched. DNA of the CDR3: TGCGCCAGCAGACTAGCGGTAGCGATTAATGAGCAGTTCTTC. It yields the protein CASRLAVAINEQFF.

This chain joins TRBV14 and TRBJ2-7; the D is unclear. The V end was cut by 2 bases, the J end by 0 bases, with 11 bases between. Per germline, CDR1 SGHDN and CDR2 FVKESK. CDR3 length equals 15 residues. This CDR3 is CASSQSRRGSYEQYF. CDR3 nucleotides: TGTGCCAGCAGCCAATCCCGCCGCGGCTCCTACGAGCAGTACTTC.

This chain joins TRBV10-3 and TRBJ1-1, with TRBD1 as a possible D gene (5 bases). The CDR3 has 14 residues. Germline CDR1 and CDR2: ENHRY and SYGVKD. V was shortened by 2 bases and J by 1 base, with 8 bases between the two germline ends. The CDR3 spells CAISEVGGNTEAFF. In DNA, the CDR3 is TGTGCCATCAGTGAGGTGGGGGGGAACACTGAAGCTTTCTTT.

The chain couples TRBV15 to TRBJ2-2; 9 positions match TRBD1. After removal of 11 bases from V and 4 bases from J, the junction contained 5 bases not matched to a gene. The germline gives CDR1 LNHNV, CDR2 YYDKDF (reference sequence). CDR3 length: 13 amino acids. CDR3 sequence (DNA): TGTGCCTGTGGACAGGGGAGCACCGGGGAGCTGTTTTTT. It specifies CACGQGSTGELFF.

The chain has TRBV6-5 and TRBJ2-7; the D is unclear. CDR1 and CDR2 (germline): MNHEY, SVGAGI. V was shortened by 7 bases and J by 2 bases, with 12 bases between the two germline ends. CDR3 length: 13 amino acids. The CDR3 DNA sequence: TGTGCCAGCAACCACCCCGGTACCTACGAGCAGTACTTC. Translated: CASNHPGTYEQYF.

The chain couples TRBV27 to TRBJ2-1, with TRBD2 as a possible D gene (6 bases). In germline, CDR1 is MNHEY, CDR2 SMNVEV (reference sequence). The CDR3 is made up of 15 amino acids. V gave up 6 bases and J gave up 1 base, with 13 bases separating them. The CDR3 DNA reads TGTGCCAGCAGCACCGGGACTGGATCCTACAATGAGCAGTTCTTC. Translating it yields CASSTGTGSYNEQFF.

V usage is TRBV7-9 and J usage is TRBJ1-6; 7 nucleotides line up with TRBD1. CDR3 size: 14 residues. V shed 11 bases, J shed 8 bases, and the junction held 12 bases outside the gene matches. The germline V gene has CDR1 SEHNR and CDR2 FQNEAQ (reference sequence). The CDR3 DNA sequence: TGTGCCCCACACCACCTAACAGGGGATTCACCCCTCCACTTT. Protein sequence: CAPHHLTGDSPLHF.

This chain connects TRBV19 to TRBJ2-7, with D hard to call. CDR3 length: 13 amino acids. Germline CDR1 and CDR2: LNHDA and SQIVND (reference sequence). V lost 3 bases and J 2 bases, leaving 8 bases between the germline ends. CDR3 DNA sequence: TGTGCCAGTAGTATTACTAAAACCTACGAGCAGTACTTC. This gives the protein CASSITKTYEQYF.

This chain joins TRBV7-9 and TRBJ1-1, with a tentative D call TRBD1 (5 bases). V was cut by 4 bases and J by 0 bases, with 12 bases left in between. The CDR3 is 15 amino acids. Germline V CDR1 and CDR2: SEHNR, FQNEAQ (reference sequence). As DNA, the CDR3 is TGTGCCAGCAGCTCGACAGTCCCGATGAACACTGAAGCTTTCTTT. This sequence encodes CASSSTVPMNTEAFF.

This clone showed up just once. The chain is built from TRBV5-4 and TRBJ2-6; 11 bases line up with TRBD2. With 3 bases clipped from V and 1 base from J, the junction kept 3 bases outside the gene matches. CDR1 and CDR2 from the germline V gene are SGHNT and YYREEE (reference sequence). The CDR3 covers 17 residues. The CDR3 bases are TGTGCCAGCAGCTCAACTAGCGGGAGTTCTGGGGCCAACGTCCTGACTTTC. This encodes CASSSTSGSSGANVLTF.

The rearrangement joins TRBV15 to TRBJ2-1; 7 bases fit TRBD2. The CDR3 sequence is 16 residues long. CDR1 is LNHNV and CDR2 is YYDKDF in the germline V gene (reference sequence). V gave up 6 bases and J gave up 8 bases; unmatched junction bases: 16. The CDR3 loop is CATRVNQRDGVDEQFF. Here the CDR3 DNA reads TGTGCCACCAGGGTCAACCAGCGGGACGGCGTCGATGAGCAGTTCTTC.

The rearrangement uses TRBV5-5 and TRBJ1-5; TRBD1 aligns across 7 bases. The V gene end was trimmed by 4 bases and the J gene end by 3 bases; junction bases not matched to a gene: 10. Germline V lookup: CDR1 SGHKS, CDR2 YYEKEE (reference sequence). CDR3 size: 16 residues. CDR3 sequence: CASSKQGSVPNQPQHF. DNA of the CDR3: TGTGCCAGCAGCAAACAGGGGAGTGTTCCCAATCAGCCCCAGCATTTT.

In its sample, this clone was seen once. The chain has TRBV7-6 and TRBJ2-7; 12 bases are a match to TRBD2. This CDR3 is 16 amino acids long. With 5 bases clipped from V and 4 bases from J, the junction kept 9 bases outside the gene matches. From germline, CDR1 is SGHVS and CDR2 FNYEAQ. CDR3 DNA: TGTGCCAGCAGCCAGGCCCCTACTAGCGGGAGGTACGAGCAGTACTTC. Protein: CASSQAPTSGRYEQYF.

The chain uses TRBV5-1 and TRBJ2-7, with 8 bases matching TRBD1. Trimming at V came to 2 bases and at J to 3 bases, leaving 4 bases not matched to a gene. Germline V gene lookup returns CDR1 SGHRS and CDR2 YFSETQ. The CDR3 has 14 residues. CDR3 bases: TGCGCCAGCAGCTTACAGGGGGGTTTCTACGAGCAGTACTTC. Protein product: CASSLQGGFYEQYF.